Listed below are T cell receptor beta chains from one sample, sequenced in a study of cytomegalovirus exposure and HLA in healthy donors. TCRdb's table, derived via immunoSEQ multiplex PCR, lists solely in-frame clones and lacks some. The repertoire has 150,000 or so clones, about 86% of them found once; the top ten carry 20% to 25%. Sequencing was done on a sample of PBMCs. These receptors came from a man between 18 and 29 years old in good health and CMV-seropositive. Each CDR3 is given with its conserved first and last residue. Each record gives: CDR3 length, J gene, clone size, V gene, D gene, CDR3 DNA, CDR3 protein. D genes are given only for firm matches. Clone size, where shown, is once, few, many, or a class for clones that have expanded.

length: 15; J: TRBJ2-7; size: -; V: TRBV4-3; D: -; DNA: TGCGCCAGCAGCCAAGTTTCAGCGTCCGCCTACGAGCAGTACTTC; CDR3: CASSQVSASAYEQYF
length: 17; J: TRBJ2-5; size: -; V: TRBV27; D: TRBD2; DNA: TGTGCCAGCAGTCAATGGACTAGCGGGATAAATATGGAGACCCAGTACTTC; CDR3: CASSQWTSGINMETQYF
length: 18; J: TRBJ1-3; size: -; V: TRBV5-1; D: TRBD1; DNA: TGCGCCAGCAGCCATACACCGGGACAGGGTTATTCCGGAAACACCATATATTTT; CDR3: CASSHTPGQGYSGNTIYF
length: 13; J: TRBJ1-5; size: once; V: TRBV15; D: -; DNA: TGTGCCACCAGCAGAGGAGGGGGTGCGCCCCAGCATTTT; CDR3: CATSRGGGAPQHF
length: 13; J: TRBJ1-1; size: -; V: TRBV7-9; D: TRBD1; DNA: TGTGCCACCCCGGGACAGCTTAACACTGAAGCTTTCTTT; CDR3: CATPGQLNTEAFF
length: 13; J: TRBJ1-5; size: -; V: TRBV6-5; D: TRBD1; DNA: TGTGCCAGCAGCGCAGGGGGGCGACAGCCCCAGCATTTT; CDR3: CASSAGGRQPQHF
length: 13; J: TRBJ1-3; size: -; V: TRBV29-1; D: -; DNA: TGCAGCGTTGTCAGGGCAAATGGAAACACCATATATTTT; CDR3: CSVVRANGNTIYF
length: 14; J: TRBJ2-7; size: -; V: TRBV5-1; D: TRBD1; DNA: TGCGCCAGCAGCTTTGGGACAGGAAGCAACGAGCAGTACTTC; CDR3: CASSFGTGSNEQYF
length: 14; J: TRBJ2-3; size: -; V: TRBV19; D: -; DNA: TGTGCCAGTACACAGAGCTTGAGCACAGATACGCAGTATTTT; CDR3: CASTQSLSTDTQYF
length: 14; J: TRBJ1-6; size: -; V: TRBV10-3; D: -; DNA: TGTGCCATCGAAAGGGACATAGATAATTCACCCCTCCACTTT; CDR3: CAIERDIDNSPLHF
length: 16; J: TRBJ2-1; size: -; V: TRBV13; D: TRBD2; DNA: TGTGCCAGCAGCCTGCCTACTAGCGGTTCCCACAATGAGCAGTTCTTC; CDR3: CASSLPTSGSHNEQFF
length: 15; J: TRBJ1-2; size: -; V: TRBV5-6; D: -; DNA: TGTGCCAGCAGCTTAGATCTCACCAGTAACTATGGCTACACCTTC; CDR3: CASSLDLTSNYGYTF
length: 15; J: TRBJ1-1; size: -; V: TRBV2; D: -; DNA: TGTGCCAGCATCAGGGGCCCCGACATGAACACTGAAGCTTTCTTT; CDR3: CASIRGPDMNTEAFF
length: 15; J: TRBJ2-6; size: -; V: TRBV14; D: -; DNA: TGTGCCAGCAGCCGGCGGAGCTCTGGGGCCAACGTCCTGACTTTC; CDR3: CASSRRSSGANVLTF
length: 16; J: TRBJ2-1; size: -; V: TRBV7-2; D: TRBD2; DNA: TGTGCCAGCAGCAGGGGACTAGCGGGAGGTTTAAATGAGCAGTTCTTC; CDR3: CASSRGLAGGLNEQFF